A single sample gave rise to the 16 T cell receptor beta chains below, sequenced in a study of CD8 T cells in ankylosing spondylitis. Their recognized antigens are unknown. Findings of the study overall: Ankylosing spondylitis blood appeared to be characterized by a TCR beta motif of several highly homologous variants.

TCRdb recomputed calls from the 5' RACE reads with MiXCR, one row per CDR3 protein. The table shows about 540,000 distinct CDR3 sequences, with 12% occurring only once. The sequenced sample was blood, either unsorted or a sorted T cell fraction (not recorded which). These receptors originate from a male donor with ankylosing spondylitis.

This clonotype occurred many times. The chain couples TRBV7-9 to TRBJ2-1; 7 nucleotides line up with TRBD2. CDR3 length: 15 amino acids. Germline V gene sequence: CDR1 SEHNR, CDR2 FQNEAQ (reference sequence). With V trimmed by 2 bases and J by 7 bases, 8 bases remained unmatched. The CDR3 reads CASSLPRLAENEQFF. The CDR3 DNA reads TGTGCCAGCAGCTTACCACGACTAGCTGAAAATGAGCAGTTCTTC.

This clonotype was observed a few times. The chain recombines TRBV7-9 with TRBJ2-1, with D maybe TRBD2 (5 bases). Germline V gives CDR1 SEHNR, CDR2 FQNEAQ (reference sequence). The germline V and J ends were trimmed by 3 bases and 8 bases, with 17 bases remaining between them. The CDR3 has 15 residues. CDR3 bases: TGTGCCAGCAGCTTGCTAGCTATTGGTCTTCATGAGCAGTTCTTC. Encoded protein: CASSLLAIGLHEQFF. The entire variable domain, with the rest obtained from reference TRBV7-9 and TRBJ2-1, is as follows: DTGVSQNPRHKITKRGQNVTFRCDPISEHNRLYWYRQTLGQGPEFLTYFQNEAQLEKSRLLSDRFSAERPKGSFSTLEIQRTEQGDSAMYLCASSLLAIGLHEQFFGPGTRLTVL.

A few counts support this clonotype. This chain links TRBV10-3 with TRBJ1-2; unclear D gene. CDR1 ENHRY and CDR2 SYGVKD come from the germline V gene. CDR3 length: 14 amino acids. V lost 0 bases, J lost 3 bases, and 8 bases lay in between. The CDR3 DNA reads as TGTGCCATCAGTGAGTCGTCAAGGGACTATGGCTACACCTTC. This translates into CAISESSRDYGYTF.

There are many counts of this clonotype. The rearrangement links TRBV18 to TRBJ1-5; D gene unclear. This CDR3 contains 14 residues. Looked up from germline, CDR1 is KGHSH and CDR2 is LQKENI. The germline V and J ends were trimmed by 2 bases and 0 bases, with 5 bases remaining between them. CDR3 loop: CASSPGNSNQPQHF. CDR3 DNA sequence: TGTGCCAGCTCACCAGGGAATAGCAATCAGCCCCAGCATTTT.

A few counts support this clonotype. The V and J genes are TRBV27 and TRBJ2-7; D is undetermined. The CDR3 runs to 14 residues. The V and J ends lost 7 bases and 4 bases respectively, with 17 bases between them. Germline V gene data show CDR1 as MNHEY and CDR2 as SMNVEV (reference sequence). CDR3 amino acids: CASKKDRLTYEQYV. In DNA, the CDR3 is TGTGCCAGCAAAAAGGACCGGCTGACTTACGAGCAGTACGTC.

This clonotype was counted a few times. This chain uses TRBV7-9 with TRBJ1-3; no firm D call. V was shortened by 5 bases and J by 3 bases, with 11 bases between the two germline ends. The CDR3 extends over 14 amino acids. Germline loops: CDR1 SEHNR, CDR2 FQNEAQ (reference sequence). The CDR3 sequence: CASSRTSSGNTIYF. The CDR3, as DNA: TGTGCCAGCAGCCGGACGAGCAGTGGAAACACCATATATTTT.

The V call is TRBV5-1, the J call TRBJ2-6; 9 bases match TRBD2. Unmatched junction bases numbered 5, after V lost 4 bases and J lost 0 bases. Germline lookup yields CDR1 SGHRS and CDR2 YFSETQ. CDR3 length: 17 residues. This CDR3 reads CASSAGLANSGANVLTF. As DNA, the CDR3 is TGCGCCAGCAGCGCTGGACTAGCGAACTCTGGGGCCAACGTCCTGACTTTC.

This clonotype came up a few times. V and J are TRBV27 and TRBJ2-2; possible D gene TRBD2, 5 bases. V lost 3 bases to trimming and J lost 7 bases, with 15 bases between them. The CDR3 runs to 15 residues. The germline CDR1 and CDR2 sequences are MNHEY and SMNVEV (reference sequence). This CDR3 is CASSLFGVEGGELFF. CDR3 sequence (DNA): TGTGCCAGCAGTTTGTTTGGGGTAGAGGGCGGGGAGCTGTTTTTT.

The chain joins TRBV5-1 to TRBJ1-2, with TRBD1 matching over 8 bases. Germline CDR1 SGHRS, CDR2 YFSETQ. The CDR3 length is 14 residues. Trimming at V came to 0 bases and at J to 4 bases, leaving 2 bases not matched to a gene. This CDR3 is CASSLEGQVYGYTF. The CDR3 DNA reads as TGCGCCAGCAGCTTGGAGGGACAGGTCTATGGCTACACCTTC. Full variable domain (rest looked up from reference TRBV5-1 and TRBJ1-2): KAGVTQTPRYLIKTRGQQVTLSCSPISGHRSVSWYQQTPGQGLQFLFEYFSETQRNKGNFPGRFSGRQFSNSRSEMNVSTLELGDSALYLCASSLEGQVYGYTFGSGTRLTVV.

The sample holds many counts of this clonotype. The chain joins TRBV9 to TRBJ2-1; TRBD2 is a possible D gene (5 bases). V lost 4 bases and J lost 9, with 17 bases in between. This CDR3 has 14 residues. The germline CDR1 and CDR2 sequences are SGDLS and YYNGEE. The chain's CDR3 is CASSRRELRGEQFF. The CDR3, as DNA: TGTGCCAGCAGCCGCCGTGAGCTACGGGGTGAGCAGTTCTTC. The full variable domain, in which reference TRBV9 and TRBJ2-1 provide the parts outside the CDR3, is DSGVTQTPKHLITATGQRVTLRCSPRSGDLSVYWYQQSLDQGLQFLIQYYNGEERAKGNILERFSAQQFPDLHSELNLSSLELGDSALYFCASSRRELRGEQFFGPGTRLTVL.

This clonotype was picked up many times. V and J are TRBV3-1 and TRBJ2-1, with a weak D call TRBD2 (6 bases). This CDR3 comprises 17 residues. Germline V gives CDR1 LGHDT, CDR2 YNNKEL (reference sequence). Deletions cut 0 bases from V and 0 bases from J, with 12 bases between. CDR3 sequence: CASSQEVTRSSYNEQFF. The CDR3 DNA reads as TGTGCCAGCAGCCAAGAGGTGACTAGGAGCTCCTACAATGAGCAGTTCTTC.

The chain carries TRBV10-2 and TRBJ2-3; 13 bases match TRBD2. Trimming took 4 bases from V and 3 from J; bases not matched to a gene: 4. Germline lookup yields CDR1 WSHSY and CDR2 SAAADI. The CDR3 runs to 16 residues. The CDR3 DNA reads TGCGCCAGCAGTGCAGGACTAGCGGGAGTAACAGATACGCAGTATTTT. Its translation: CASSAGLAGVTDTQYF.

This chain joins TRBV12-3 or TRBV12-4 and TRBJ1-2; 9 bases line up with TRBD1. The CDR3 runs 14 residues. The V segment lost 6 bases and the J segment 8 bases; nucleotides outside the gene matches: 10. CDR3 nucleotides: TGTGCCAGCAGCTCGGATGGACAGGGGCGAGGCTACACCTTC. Protein sequence: CASSSDGQGRGYTF.

This clonotype was seen a few times. This chain links TRBV27 with TRBJ2-2; 8 bases map to TRBD2. Germline V gene lookup returns CDR1 MNHEY and CDR2 SMNVEV (reference sequence). Trimming took 3 bases from V and 4 from J; bases not matched to a gene: 7. CDR3 length: 16 residues. CDR3 DNA sequence: TGTGCCAGCAGTTTCCCGTCAGCGGGAGTCACCGGGGAGCTGTTTTTT. It specifies CASSFPSAGVTGELFF.

The V call is TRBV7-2, the J call TRBJ2-7; D unresolved. Between the trimmed V and J ends, which lost 6 bases and 7 bases, there was a span of 16 bases. Per germline, CDR1 SGHTA and CDR2 FQGNSA. CDR3 length: 13 residues. In DNA, the CDR3 is TGTGCCAGCAGACCCCCCAGTTCCCGGGAGCAGTACTTC. As protein: CASRPPSSREQYF.

This clonotype was picked up many times. This chain joins TRBV12-3 or TRBV12-4 and TRBJ1-1, with D possibly matching TRBD1 (6 bases). The CDR3 covers 14 residues. V was pared by 9 bases and J by 7 bases, with 21 bases between. CDR3 protein: CASTFRGARDEAFF. Written as DNA, the CDR3 is TGTGCCAGTACTTTCCGGGGGGCGCGTGATGAAGCTTTCTTT.